One sample yielded the 2 T cell receptor beta chains listed below, sequenced in a study of blood T cell repertoires in COVID-19. Profiling relied on immunoSEQ multiplex PCR, and the TCRdb table lists in-frame clones only, not all of them. The sample comprises some 530,000 clones, 80% to 90% of which are singletons, and around 8% rests with the top ten. The source material was PBMCs or T cells enriched from blood (not recorded which). The receptors were gathered from a woman aged 55-69 years who had recovered from COVID-19.

V and J are TRBV4-1 and TRBJ1-4; TRBD1 agrees at 7 bases. The ends lost 0 bases at V and 0 bases at J; junction bases unmatched: 7. The CDR3 is made up of 18 amino acids. Germline V lookup: CDR1 MGHRA, CDR2 YSYEKL. CDR3 loop: CASSQEQGLFATNEKLFF. CDR3 DNA: TGCGCCAGCAGCCAAGAACAGGGGTTGTTCGCAACTAATGAAAAACTGTTTTTT.

The chain uses TRBV9 and TRBJ1-3, with TRBD1 matching 7 bases. Germline CDR1 and CDR2: SGDLS and YYNGEE. This CDR3 has 15 residues. The V gene end was trimmed by 4 bases and the J gene end by 4 bases; junction bases not matched to a gene: 8. The chain's CDR3 is CASSPPDRPGNTIYF. The CDR3 bases are TGTGCCAGCAGCCCCCCGGACAGGCCCGGAAACACCATATATTTT.